This TCR beta chain was recovered during a study of blood T cell repertoires in COVID-19. Per the germline V gene, CDR1 is GTSNPN and CDR2 is SVGIG (reference sequence). Trimming removed 5 bases from V and 7 bases from J; junction bases left unmatched: 3. This CDR3 comprises 13 residues. TCRdb keeps only in-frame clones here, not all; method: immunoSEQ multiplex PCR. The data show under 400,000 clones, approximately 89% seen once. This sequence was found in a woman aged 55-70 years with COVID-19, enrolled during active disease. The J gene is TRBJ1-6, the V gene TRBV30; 9 bases align to TRBD1. The sequenced sample was peripheral blood. The CDR3 loop reads CAWAGQGNSPLHF. In nucleotides, the CDR3 is TGTGCCTGGGCCGGACAGGGGAATTCACCCCTCCACTTT.